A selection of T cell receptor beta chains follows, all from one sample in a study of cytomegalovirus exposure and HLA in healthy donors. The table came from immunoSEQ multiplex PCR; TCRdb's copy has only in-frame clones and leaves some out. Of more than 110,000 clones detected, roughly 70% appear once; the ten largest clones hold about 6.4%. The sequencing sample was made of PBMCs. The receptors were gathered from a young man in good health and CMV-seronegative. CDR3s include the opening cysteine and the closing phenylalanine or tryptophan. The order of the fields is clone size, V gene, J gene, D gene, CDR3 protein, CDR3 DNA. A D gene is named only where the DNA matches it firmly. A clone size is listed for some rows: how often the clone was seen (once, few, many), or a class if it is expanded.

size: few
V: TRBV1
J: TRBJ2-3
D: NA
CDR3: CTSSQALFGTTDTQYF
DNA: TGCACCAGCAGCCAAGCCCTTTTCGGTACCACAGATACGCAGTATTTT

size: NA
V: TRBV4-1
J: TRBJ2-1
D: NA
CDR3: CASSQDRGSYNEQFF
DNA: TGCGCCAGCAGCCAAGACAGGGGCTCTTACAATGAGCAGTTCTTC

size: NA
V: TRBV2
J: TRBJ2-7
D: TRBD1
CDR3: CASVQTGGSYEQYF
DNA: TGTGCCAGCGTGCAGACAGGGGGTTCCTACGAGCAGTACTTC

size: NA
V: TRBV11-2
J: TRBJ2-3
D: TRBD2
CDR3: CASSFEGSSGNIDTQYF
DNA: TGTGCCAGCAGCTTTGAGGGGTCTAGCGGGAATATAGATACGCAGTATTTT

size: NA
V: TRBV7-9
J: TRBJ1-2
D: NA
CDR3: CASSFESNYGYTF
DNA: TGTGCCAGCAGCTTTGAGTCTAACTATGGCTACACCTTC

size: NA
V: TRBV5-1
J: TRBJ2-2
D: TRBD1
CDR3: CASSFLQGMAGELFF
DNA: TGCGCCAGCAGCTTCTTACAGGGGATGGCCGGGGAGCTGTTTTTT

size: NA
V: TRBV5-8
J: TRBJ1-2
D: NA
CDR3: CASSLVRGIGGYTF
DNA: TGTGCCAGCAGCTTGGTTAGGGGAATAGGTGGCTACACCTTC

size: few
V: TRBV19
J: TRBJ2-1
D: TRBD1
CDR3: CATRDRNNEQFF
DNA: TGTGCCACCCGGGACAGAAACAATGAGCAGTTCTTC

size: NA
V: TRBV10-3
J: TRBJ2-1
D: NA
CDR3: CAAGLSPNEQFF
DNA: TGTGCCGCAGGACTTTCTCCCAATGAGCAGTTCTTC

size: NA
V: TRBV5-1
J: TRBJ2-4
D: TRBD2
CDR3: CASSLTSGGDGGNIQYF
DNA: TGCGCCAGCAGCTTGACTAGCGGGGGGGACGGAGGGAACATTCAGTACTTC

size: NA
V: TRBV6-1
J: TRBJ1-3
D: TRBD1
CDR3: CASRDRALGNTIYF
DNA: TGTGCCAGCAGGGACAGGGCTTTGGGAAACACCATATATTTT

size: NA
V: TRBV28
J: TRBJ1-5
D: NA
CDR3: CASTQQGGNQPQHF
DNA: TGTGCCAGCACCCAACAGGGCGGCAATCAGCCCCAGCATTTT

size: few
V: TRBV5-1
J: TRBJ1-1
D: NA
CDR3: CASSSAGLNTEAFF
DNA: TGCGCCAGCAGCTCCGCAGGATTGAACACTGAAGCTTTCTTT

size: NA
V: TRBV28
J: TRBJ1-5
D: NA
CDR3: CASSLSGGMDQPQHF
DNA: TGTGCCAGCAGTTTAAGCGGTGGGATGGATCAGCCCCAGCATTTT

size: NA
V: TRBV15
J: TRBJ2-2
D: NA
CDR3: CATSTPREIGELFF
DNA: TGTGCCACCAGCACCCCCAGGGAAATCGGGGAGCTGTTTTTT

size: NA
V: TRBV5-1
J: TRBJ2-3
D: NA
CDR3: CASSLETASGTQYF
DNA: TGCGCCAGCAGCTTGGAGACGGCTTCAGGTACGCAGTATTTT

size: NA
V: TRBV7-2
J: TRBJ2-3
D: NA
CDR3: CASSLAGPRDTQYF
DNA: TGTGCCAGCAGCTTGGCGGGGCCCCGGGATACGCAGTATTTT

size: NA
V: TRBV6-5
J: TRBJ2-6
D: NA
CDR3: CASSFDSSGANVLTF
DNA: TGTGCCAGCAGCTTCGACAGCTCTGGGGCCAACGTCCTGACTTTC

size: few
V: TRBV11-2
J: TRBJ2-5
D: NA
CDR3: CASSRDNKETQYF
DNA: TGTGCCAGCAGCCGGGACAACAAAGAGACCCAGTACTTC

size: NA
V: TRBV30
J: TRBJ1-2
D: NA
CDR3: CAWEVSSGYTF
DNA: TGTGCCTGGGAGGTGTCCTCCGGCTACACCTTC

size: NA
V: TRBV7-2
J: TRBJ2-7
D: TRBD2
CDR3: CASSLAPSGFRYEQYF
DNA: TGTGCCAGCAGCTTAGCACCTAGCGGGTTTCGCTACGAGCAGTACTTC

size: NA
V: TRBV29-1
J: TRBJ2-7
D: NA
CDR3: CSVEFGTINHEQYF
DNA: TGCAGCGTTGAATTCGGGACAATCAATCACGAGCAGTACTTC

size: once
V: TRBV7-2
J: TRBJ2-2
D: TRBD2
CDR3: CASSKGTSTGELFF
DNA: TGTGCCAGCAGCAAAGGGACTAGCACCGGGGAGCTGTTTTTT

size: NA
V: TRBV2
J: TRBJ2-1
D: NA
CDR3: CASRVGGVSEQFF
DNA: TGTGCCAGCAGGGTGGGGGGAGTCAGTGAGCAGTTCTTC

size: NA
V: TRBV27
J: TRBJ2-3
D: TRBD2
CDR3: CASSSGRPPDTQYF
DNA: TGTGCCAGCAGTAGCGGGAGACCCCCAGATACGCAGTATTTT

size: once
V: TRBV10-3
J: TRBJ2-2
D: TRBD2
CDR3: CATSGTSGGAGDTGELFF
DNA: TGTGCCACCTCTGGGACTAGCGGGGGGGCAGGCGACACCGGGGAGCTGTTTTTT

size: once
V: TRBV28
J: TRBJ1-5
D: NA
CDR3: CASRRTVNYQPQHF
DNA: TGTGCCAGCCGTAGGACAGTTAATTATCAGCCCCAGCATTTT

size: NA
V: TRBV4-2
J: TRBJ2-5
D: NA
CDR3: CASSQDRGPEAQYF
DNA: TGTGCCAGCAGCCAAGATCGGGGTCCAGAGGCCCAGTACTTC

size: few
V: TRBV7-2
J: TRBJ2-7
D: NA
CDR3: CASSSAPAVAYEQYF
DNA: TGTGCCAGCAGCTCCGCTCCCGCAGTGGCCTACGAGCAGTACTTC

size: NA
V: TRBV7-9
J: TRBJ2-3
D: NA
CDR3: CASSLGGFSTDTQYF
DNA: TGTGCCAGCAGCTTAGGAGGATTTAGCACAGATACGCAGTATTTT

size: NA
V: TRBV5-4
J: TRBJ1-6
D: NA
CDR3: CASSLRGYNSPLHF
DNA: TGTGCCAGCAGCTTAAGGGGGTATAATTCACCCCTCCACTTT

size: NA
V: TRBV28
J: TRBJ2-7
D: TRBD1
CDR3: CASTYRGSEQYF
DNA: TGTGCCAGCACATACAGGGGAAGCGAGCAGTACTTC

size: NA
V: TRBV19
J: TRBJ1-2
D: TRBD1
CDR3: CASSIRPPRASTGENYGYTF
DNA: TGTGCCAGTAGTATTCGCCCCCCGAGGGCATCGACAGGGGAAAACTATGGCTACACCTTC

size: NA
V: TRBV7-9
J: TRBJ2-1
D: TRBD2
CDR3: CASSLADRREKDEQFF
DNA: TGTGCCAGCAGCTTAGCGGATCGGCGGGAGAAGGATGAGCAGTTCTTC

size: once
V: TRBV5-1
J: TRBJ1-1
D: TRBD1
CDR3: CASSSGQAWNTEAFF
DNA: TGCGCCAGCAGCTCCGGACAGGCCTGGAACACTGAAGCTTTCTTT

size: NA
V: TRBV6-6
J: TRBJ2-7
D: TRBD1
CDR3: CASSRDRASSYEQYF
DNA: TGTGCCAGCAGTCGGGACAGGGCAAGCTCCTACGAGCAGTACTTC

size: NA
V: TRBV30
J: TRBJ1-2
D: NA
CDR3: CAWSSGLTNYGYTF
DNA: TGTGCCTGGAGTTCCGGACTCACTAACTATGGCTACACCTTC

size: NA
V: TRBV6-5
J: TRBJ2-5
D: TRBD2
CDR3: CASSSPSTSDETQYF
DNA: TGTGCCAGCAGTTCCCCCTCGACTAGCGACGAGACCCAGTACTTC

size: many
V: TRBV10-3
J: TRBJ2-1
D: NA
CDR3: CAISLDSYEQFF
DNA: TGTGCCATCAGCCTGGACAGTTATGAGCAGTTCTTC

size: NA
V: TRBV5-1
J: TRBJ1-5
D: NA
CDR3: CASAQGGGDQPQHF
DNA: TGCGCCAGCGCACAGGGCGGGGGAGATCAGCCCCAGCATTTT

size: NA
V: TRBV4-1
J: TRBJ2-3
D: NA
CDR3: CASSQAGTYGTDTQYF
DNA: TGCGCCAGCAGCCAAGCCGGGACATATGGCACAGATACGCAGTATTTT

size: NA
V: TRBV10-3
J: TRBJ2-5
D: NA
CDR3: CAISESGRGHPRETQYF
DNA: TGTGCCATCAGTGAGTCCGGGCGGGGCCACCCTCGAGAGACCCAGTACTTC

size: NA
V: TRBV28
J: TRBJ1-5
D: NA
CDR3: CASSFGQPQHF
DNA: TGTGCCAGCAGTTTCGGTCAGCCCCAGCATTTT

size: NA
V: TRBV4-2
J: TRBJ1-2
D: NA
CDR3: CASSQERLNYGYTF
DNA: TGTGCCAGCAGCCAAGAACGTCTAAACTATGGCTACACCTTC

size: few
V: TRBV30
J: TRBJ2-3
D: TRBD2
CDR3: CAWTSGTSTDTQYF
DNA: TGTGCCTGGACAAGCGGGACCAGCACAGATACGCAGTATTTT

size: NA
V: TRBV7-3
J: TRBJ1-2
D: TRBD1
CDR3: CASSLMGPGQNYGYTF
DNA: TGTGCCAGCAGCTTAATGGGGCCGGGACAGAACTATGGCTACACCTTC

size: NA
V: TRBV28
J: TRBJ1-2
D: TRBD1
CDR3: CASSFPGQNYGYTF
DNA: TGTGCCAGCAGTTTTCCGGGACAGAACTATGGCTACACCTTC

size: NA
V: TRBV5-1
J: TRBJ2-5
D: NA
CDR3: CASSFGGSKETQYF
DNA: TGCGCCAGCAGCTTCGGAGGGTCCAAAGAGACCCAGTACTTC